The 25 T cell receptor beta chains below all came from one sample that was sequenced in a study of T cells expressing NK-cell markers. For each CDR3 protein, TCRdb gives one entry from its re-call of the 5' RACE reads, without DNA. The ten top clones account for 10% to 15%, within a sample of 140,000 to 150,000 distinct CDR3 sequences. Material for sequencing was blood T cells: a sorted CD56 or NKG2C T cell subset, CD4+ or CD8+ T cells, or bulk PBMC T cells (not recorded which). These receptors were collected from a man between 18 and 35 years old in good health.

The CDR3 region is CASSLRTPSTDTQYF. The gene calls are TRBV7-9 and TRBJ2-3; TCRdb returns TRBD2, unconfirmable since there is no DNA. Germline V gene data show CDR1 as SEHNR and CDR2 as FQNEAQ (reference sequence). This CDR3 is 15 amino acids long.

This chain joins TRBV20-1 and TRBJ2-1. CDR3 length: 16 residues. Per the germline V gene, CDR1 is DFQATT and CDR2 is SNEGSKA (reference sequence). This CDR3 reads CSAWDSGERSYNEQFF.

This CDR3 is CASSSPGVSEQFF. The genes are TRBV7-9 and TRBJ2-1; the TCRdb D gene call, TRBD1, has no DNA to confirm it. Germline V gene data show CDR1 as SEHNR and CDR2 as FQNEAQ (reference sequence). The CDR3 has 13 residues. Drawing the rest from reference TRBV7-9 and TRBJ2-1, the complete variable domain is DTGVSQNPRHKITKRGQNVTFRCDPISEHNRLYWYRQTLGQGPEFLTYFQNEAQLEKSRLLSDRFSAERPKGSFSTLEIQRTEQGDSAMYLCASSSPGVSEQFFGPGTRLTVL.

The rearrangement joins TRBV5-1 to TRBJ2-1. Germline V gene lookup returns CDR1 SGHRS and CDR2 YFSETQ. The CDR3 loop spans 14 amino acids. CDR3 sequence reads: CASRRPPPYNEQFF.

The V and J genes are TRBV12-3 or TRBV12-4 and TRBJ2-1; TCRdb's D call of TRBD2 is untestable without DNA. The CDR3 contains 15 residues. CDR3 region: CASRSLLGFYNEQFF.

This chain's CDR3 is CASSLEVPVHEAFF. The rearrangement links TRBV11-2 to TRBJ1-1. Per germline, CDR1 SGHAT and CDR2 FQNNGV. This CDR3 has 14 amino acids.

The J gene is TRBJ2-6, the V gene TRBV7-4; TCRdb's D call of TRBD1 is untestable without DNA. Germline loops: CDR1 SGHVT, CDR2 SQSDAQ. The CDR3 sequence is 17 residues long. CDR3 region: CASSNRDRDDGANVLTF.

This chain links TRBV4-2 with TRBJ2-2; TCRdb returns TRBD1, unconfirmable since there is no DNA. The CDR3 has 17 amino acids. Per germline, CDR1 LGHNA and CDR2 YNFKEQ. CDR3 protein: CASRSTGISPNTGELFF.

The chain couples TRBV6-1 to TRBJ1-2. The CDR3 spans 15 residues. CDR1 is MNHNS, CDR2 SASEGT, per germline. CDR3 sequence reads: CASSEDARSINGYTF.

The V and J genes are TRBV30 and TRBJ1-5. Germline CDR1 reads GTSNPN; CDR2 reads SVGIG (reference sequence). The CDR3 totals 14 residues. The CDR3 region is CAWSVGQSNQPQHF.

The rearrangement joins TRBV7-2 to TRBJ2-7. The germline CDR1 and CDR2 sequences are SGHTA and FQGNSA. The CDR3 is 15 residues long. The CDR3 protein is CASSLGSGSSYEQYF.

The gene calls are TRBV30 and TRBJ2-1; TCRdb selects TRBD2, and the lack of DNA leaves this call unchecked. The CDR3 has 16 residues. CDR1 and CDR2 from the germline V gene are GTSNPN and SVGIG (reference sequence). The CDR3 loop is CAWSVGSGRTYNEQFF.

This chain uses TRBV7-2 with TRBJ2-3; TCRdb's D call, TRBD2, is unchecked because there is no DNA. Germline V gene lookup returns CDR1 SGHTA and CDR2 FQGNSA. This CDR3 has 17 amino acids. The CDR3 reads CASSWETSGRVKDTQYF.

This chain joins TRBV2 and TRBJ1-1. Germline V gene sequence: CDR1 SNHLY, CDR2 FYNNEI. This CDR3 spans 13 amino acids. The CDR3 region is CASSEVKPTEAFF.

The genes are TRBV7-3 and TRBJ2-1. Germline V gene lookup returns CDR1 SGHTA and CDR2 FQGTGA. The CDR3 spans 14 residues. The chain's CDR3 is CASSPDGSYNEQFF.

The chain has TRBV7-9 and TRBJ1-2. This CDR3 spans 12 amino acids. Per germline, CDR1 SEHNR and CDR2 FQNEAQ (reference sequence). The CDR3 spells CASIGANYGYTF.

The CDR3 region is CASSPSSRGTYGYTF. V gene TRBV3-1 combines with J gene TRBJ1-2; TCRdb names TRBD1, which stays unverified in the absence of DNA. Germline assignment: CDR1 LGHDT and CDR2 YNNKEL (reference sequence). This CDR3 comprises 15 residues.

This rearrangement joins TRBV7-6 to TRBJ2-1. Germline loops: CDR1 SGHVS, CDR2 FNYEAQ. The CDR3 loop spans 13 amino acids. The CDR3 spells CASSLAFAGEQFF.

The chain uses TRBV2 and TRBJ2-1. CDR3 length: 12 amino acids. Germline V lookup: CDR1 SNHLY, CDR2 FYNNEI. CDR3 residues: CASGGSNNEQFF.

The chain couples TRBV5-5 to TRBJ1-2. Germline CDR1 SGHKS, CDR2 YYEKEE (reference sequence). The CDR3 loop spans 12 amino acids. CDR3 residues: CASSFETGGYTF.

The chain combines TRBV20-1 with TRBJ2-1; TCRdb names TRBD2, which stays unverified in the absence of DNA. Germline V CDR1 and CDR2: DFQATT, SNEGSKA (reference sequence). The CDR3 spans 15 residues. CDR3 residues: CSARVEGGLYNEQFF.

The chain recombines TRBV12-5 with TRBJ2-5; the TCRdb D gene call, TRBD2, has no DNA to confirm it. This CDR3 is 13 amino acids long. Germline values: CDR1 LGHNT, CDR2 FRNRAP. The CDR3 loop reads CASGISGRETQYF.

This chain uses TRBV7-8 with TRBJ1-1; no DNA is available, so the TRBD1 call from TCRdb remains unchecked. From germline, CDR1 is SGHVS and CDR2 FQNEAQ. The CDR3 spans 14 residues. CDR3: CASSPLGGNTEAFF. The full variable domain, its missing parts supplied by reference TRBV7-8 and TRBJ1-1, is GAGVSQSPRYKVAKRGQDVALRCDPISGHVSLFWYQQALGQGPEFLTYFQNEAQLDKSGLPSDRFFAERPEGSVSTLKIQRTQQEDSAVYLCASSPLGGNTEAFFGQGTRLTVV.

The V gene is TRBV28, the J gene TRBJ2-5. In germline, CDR1 is MDHEN, CDR2 SYDVKM. This CDR3 is 14 amino acids long. The CDR3 sequence is CASTTIGFQETQYF.

The chain employs TRBV5-1 and TRBJ1-2. Germline V gives CDR1 SGHRS, CDR2 YFSETQ. The CDR3 has 12 amino acids. This CDR3 is CASSLGGQGYTF.